This T cell receptor (beta chain) was sequenced in a study of T-cell reconstitution after alpha-beta-depleted transplantation in children (TCRdb year 2016). About the study as a whole: T-cell immune reconstitution after TCRalphabeta/CD19-depleted allogeneic hematopoietic cell transplantation in children was quantitatively tracked in the study by means of TCR repertoire profiling.

This clonotype was counted ten times or more. Which antigen it targets is not known. No much larger clonotype is one base removed from it; base qualities were not supplied. Library generation was performed with PCR. The sequencing machine was an Illumina HiSeq 2500. To normalize quantification of the TCRbeta repertoire, the TCR libraries were built with molecular barcoding that relied on unique molecular identifiers. Through fastp at Q25 and MiXCR, TCRdb rebuilt clones from the public reads, retaining in-frame beta chains. Merged by CDR3 protein, the rows form single entries marked with the most common genes and DNA. A total of over 400,000 distinct CDR3 sequences appear in this sample, 9.5% to 15% of them only once. Around 5.8% of the sample lies in the top ten. At the junction V is shortened by 4 bases and J by 4 bases, with 14 bases in between. From its cysteine to its phenylalanine, the CDR3 spans 14 amino acids. The CDR3 DNA has 42 bases and is translated from base 1. According to the germline V gene (reference sequence), CDR1 reads SGHNT and CDR2 reads YYREEE.

The chain is assembled from TRBV5-4 and TRBJ1-1; the best D guess is TRBD1, with 6 bases matching. The sequencing used PBMCs from the stem cell graft donor, collected from the stem cell graft. This TCR was recovered from a human donor who donated a stem cell graft to a child with combined immunodeficiency. The bases read TGTGCCAGCAGCATTACAGGGTTCGGCACTGAAGCTTTCTTT. Translated, this gives CASSITGFGTEAFF.